The 10 T cell receptor beta chains reported below all come from one sample, sequenced in a study of lymphopenia after photon versus proton radiotherapy. TCRdb's table, derived via immunoSEQ multiplex PCR, lists solely in-frame clones and lacks some. The sample contains over 50,000 clones, approximately 83% of which appear only once. The source material was peripheral blood, sampled from a patient treated with photon-based radiotherapy. These receptors came from a man between 35 and 55 years old with gastric cancer.

The chain has TRBV7-2 and TRBJ1-5; D is perhaps TRBD1 (5 bases). The V end was cut by 2 bases, the J end by 1 base, with 12 bases between. CDR3 size: 16 residues. Looked up from germline, CDR1 is SGHTA and CDR2 is FQGNSA. The CDR3: CASSLSGAGSNQPQHF. The CDR3 nucleotides read TGTGCCAGCAGCTTATCCGGGGCGGGGAGCAATCAGCCCCAGCATTTT.

The DNA of the CDR3 is TGCAGCGTTGACCGGCAGAATGGCTACACCTTC. This sequence encodes CSVDRQNGYTF. The gene calls are TRBV29-1 and TRBJ1-2, with D uncertain. This CDR3 is 11 amino acids long. Trimming removed 3 bases at V and 6 bases at J, with 8 bases between. CDR1 is SQVTM and CDR2 is ANQGSEA in the germline V gene.

This chain connects TRBV5-1 to TRBJ2-6; 8 nucleotides match TRBD1. This CDR3 comprises 18 residues. The germline gives CDR1 SGHRS, CDR2 YFSETQ. Trimming cost V 0 bases and J 1 base; bases outside gene matches: 6. DNA of the CDR3: TGCGCCAGCAGCTTGGATCCAGGGGGCTATTCTGGGGCCAACGTCCTGACTTTC. Residues: CASSLDPGGYSGANVLTF.

The V and J genes are TRBV11-3 and TRBJ2-2; D is possibly TRBD2 (5 bases). This CDR3 is built from 14 residues. V lost 1 base and J 5 bases, leaving 8 bases between the germline ends. Germline-derived CDR1 and CDR2 are SGHNT and YENEEA. CDR3 in amino acids: CASSLGGSTGELFF. The CDR3 DNA reads TGTGCCAGCAGCTTAGGCGGGTCGACCGGGGAGCTGTTTTTT.

The rearrangement links TRBV6-1 to TRBJ1-2, with D maybe TRBD1 (5 bases). CDR1 MNHNS and CDR2 SASEGT come from the germline V gene. The CDR3 contains 14 residues. The V end lost 6 bases, the J end lost 4 bases, and 15 bases lay between the germline ends. CDR3 DNA sequence: TGTGCCAGCAGGGGACCGGTCTCGGTCTATGGCTACACCTTC. Amino acid sequence: CASRGPVSVYGYTF.

The genes are TRBV7-3 and TRBJ2-1; no definite D call. Per the germline V gene, CDR1 is SGHTA and CDR2 is FQGTGA. The V and J ends lost 6 bases and 9 bases respectively, with 12 bases between them. The CDR3 loop spans 12 amino acids. This CDR3 is CASRSGLGEQFF. CDR3 DNA: TGTGCCAGCAGGTCGGGTTTAGGTGAGCAGTTCTTC. The variable domain in full, completed from reference TRBV7-3 and TRBJ2-1, reads GAGVSQTPSNKVTEKGKYVELRCDPISGHTALYWYRQSLGQGPEFLIYFQGTGAADDSGLPNDRFFAVRPEGSVSTLKIQRTERGDSAVYLCASRSGLGEQFFGPGTRLTVL.

The gene calls are TRBV5-1 and TRBJ1-3, with a possible D match to TRBD1 (5 bases). The V and J ends lost 0 bases and 4 bases respectively, with 14 bases between them. The CDR3 loop spans 16 amino acids. Germline CDR1 is SGHRS and CDR2 is YFSETQ. In DNA form, the CDR3 reads TGCGCCAGCAGCTTGGCCAGGGCAGGCTGGGGAAACACCATATATTTT. Its translation is CASSLARAGWGNTIYF.

The chain employs TRBV19 and TRBJ1-5, with unresolved D. V was clipped by 3 bases and J by 0 bases, with 9 bases between them. CDR1 is LNHDA, CDR2 SQIVND, per germline (reference sequence). This CDR3 spans 15 amino acids. CDR3 region: CASSMGQYSNQPQHF. Here the CDR3 DNA reads TGTGCCAGTAGTATGGGTCAGTATAGCAATCAGCCCCAGCATTTT.

The chain joins TRBV7-3 to TRBJ2-1; the match to TRBD2 covers 15 bases. The junction had 9 bases not matched to a gene; V was cut back by 4 bases and J by 8 bases. The CDR3 is 17 residues long. CDR1 is SGHTA and CDR2 is FQGTGA in the germline V gene. CDR3 in DNA: TGTGCCAGCAGCTCCTCGGGACTAGCGGGGGGCCTCGATGAGCAGTTCTTC. This sequence encodes CASSSSGLAGGLDEQFF.

V usage is TRBV6-1 and J usage is TRBJ1-2, with 7 bases identical to TRBD1. V was pared by 4 bases and J by 4 bases, with 3 bases of the junction left unmatched. This CDR3 spans 13 amino acids. Germline loops: CDR1 MNHNS, CDR2 SASEGT. The CDR3 spells CASSADRIYGYTF. Here the CDR3 DNA reads TGTGCCAGCAGTGCGGACAGGATCTATGGCTACACCTTC.